This T cell receptor beta chain originates from a study of T cells in Graves' hyperthyroidism and ophthalmopathy. This clonotype was recorded many times. TCR beta CDR3 regions were amplified from RNA transcripts. First-round RT-PCR targeting the TCR CDR3 was performed with the HTBI primer set. One entry per CDR3 protein, called by TCRdb with MiXCR from the multiplex PCR reads. The sample comprises around 420,000 distinct CDR3 sequences, about 15% of which are singletons, and 13% to 15% rests with the top ten. Orbital computed tomography and thyroid ultrasound, together with serum TRAb and thyroxine and clinical symptoms, were used for diagnoses. The germline V gene has CDR1 MDHEN and CDR2 SYDVKM. The CDR3 is 15 residues long. The V end was cut by 4 bases, the J end by 6 bases, with 18 bases between.

The TCR sequence derives from a woman in her late teens or twenties with Graves' hyperthyroidism. The V call is TRBV28, the J call TRBJ1-2; TRBD1 is a possible D gene (6 bases). Sequencing used blood. The CDR3 protein is CASSSIKQGRDGYTF. The CDR3 DNA reads TGTGCCAGCAGTTCTATCAAACAGGGTCGGGATGGCTACACCTTC.